Listed below are T cell receptor beta chains from one sample, sequenced in a study of beta chain features in type 1 diabetes. Some clones are missing from TCRdb's copy, which holds only in-frame ones; the method was immunoSEQ multiplex PCR. The data show around 58,000 clones, approximately 59% seen once. What was sequenced was Tregs from blood. These receptors all stem from a woman younger than 30 in good health. CDR3s include the opening cysteine and the closing phenylalanine or tryptophan. The order of the fields is V gene, clone size, J gene, D gene, CDR3 protein, CDR3 DNA. The D gene is left open where the match is weak. The size entry is marked missing in some rows and otherwise reads once, few, many or a size class.

v_gene: TRBV18
abundance: -
j_gene: TRBJ2-7
d_gene: TRBD2
CDR3aa: CASSPGLAPYEQYF
CDR3nt: TGTGCCAGCTCACCCGGACTAGCACCCTACGAGCAGTACTTC

v_gene: TRBV6-1
abundance: -
j_gene: TRBJ2-7
d_gene: TRBD2
CDR3aa: CASNQAGLYEQYF
CDR3nt: TGTGCCAGCAACCAAGCGGGGTTATACGAGCAGTACTTC

v_gene: TRBV27
abundance: few
j_gene: TRBJ2-7
d_gene: TRBD2
CDR3aa: CASSSGLGYYEQYF
CDR3nt: TGTGCCAGCAGTTCCGGACTAGGGTACTACGAGCAGTACTTC

v_gene: TRBV5-4
abundance: -
j_gene: TRBJ2-3
d_gene: TRBD2
CDR3aa: CASSPSGVAGGTDTQYF
CDR3nt: TGTGCCAGCAGCCCCTCAGGTGTAGCGGGGGGGACAGATACGCAGTATTTT

v_gene: TRBV18
abundance: -
j_gene: TRBJ2-4
d_gene: -
CDR3aa: CASSPFLHPIQYF
CDR3nt: TGTGCCAGCTCACCCTTCTTACACCCAATTCAGTACTTC

v_gene: TRBV5-1
abundance: -
j_gene: TRBJ2-5
d_gene: -
CDR3aa: CASSLLGRGRKGGETQYF
CDR3nt: TGCGCCAGCAGCCTGTTGGGACGAGGGAGGAAGGGAGGAGAGACCCAGTACTTC

v_gene: TRBV7-2
abundance: -
j_gene: TRBJ2-3
d_gene: -
CDR3aa: CASSLLRLGYTQYF
CDR3nt: TGTGCCAGCAGCTTACTGAGACTAGGGTATACGCAGTATTTT

v_gene: TRBV7-2
abundance: -
j_gene: TRBJ2-2
d_gene: TRBD2
CDR3aa: CASSKEPGRRGGELFF
CDR3nt: TGTGCCAGCAGCAAAGAACCGGGACGGCGGGGGGGGGAGCTGTTTTTT

v_gene: TRBV7-9
abundance: once
j_gene: TRBJ2-6
d_gene: -
CDR3aa: CASRSDSGANVLTF
CDR3nt: TGTGCCAGCCGCAGCGATTCTGGGGCCAACGTCCTGACTTTC

v_gene: TRBV15
abundance: -
j_gene: TRBJ2-5
d_gene: -
CDR3aa: CATSRGMGFQETQYF
CDR3nt: TGTGCCACCAGCAGAGGGATGGGCTTCCAAGAGACCCAGTACTTC